This is a list of T cell receptor beta chains from one sample in a study of beta chain features in type 1 diabetes. TCRdb's copy holds only in-frame clones and misses some; the assay was immunoSEQ multiplex PCR. This sample has 85,000 to 110,000 clones, with 25% to 35% found just once. Sequencing was carried out using central memory CD4+ T cells from blood. The receptors were sampled from a woman between 18 and 30 years old with type 1 diabetes. Each CDR3 is given with its conserved first and last residue. D genes are given only for firm matches. Expanded clones get a size class; other rows say once, few or many, or leave the size out.

v_gene: TRBV18; d_gene: NA; abundance: few; j_gene: TRBJ2-4; CDR3nt: TGTGCCAGCTCGCCGGGGGTGACCAAAAACATTCAGTACTTC; CDR3aa: CASSPGVTKNIQYF
v_gene: TRBV7-8; d_gene: NA; abundance: NA; j_gene: TRBJ1-2; CDR3nt: TGTGCCAGCAGCCCCCAAAGCCCGGGGTCGGGGGGCTATGGCTACACCTTC; CDR3aa: CASSPQSPGSGGYGYTF
v_gene: TRBV7-2; d_gene: TRBD2; abundance: few; j_gene: TRBJ2-5; CDR3nt: TGTGCCAGCAGAAACGGACTAGCGGGAGGATACCAAGAGACCCAGTACTTC; CDR3aa: CASRNGLAGGYQETQYF
v_gene: TRBV7-9; d_gene: NA; abundance: NA; j_gene: TRBJ1-1; CDR3nt: TGTGCCAGCAGCTCGCACCGGGACAAAAGGAGGGAAGCTTTCTTT; CDR3aa: CASSSHRDKRREAFF
v_gene: TRBV4-3; d_gene: NA; abundance: few; j_gene: TRBJ2-2; CDR3nt: TGCGCCAGCAGCCGCGGACTAACCAACACCGGGGAGCTGTTTTTT; CDR3aa: CASSRGLTNTGELFF
v_gene: TRBV28; d_gene: TRBD2; abundance: NA; j_gene: TRBJ2-1; CDR3nt: TGTGCCAGCACCCGACCGACTAGCGGACGGAATGAGCAGTTCTTC; CDR3aa: CASTRPTSGRNEQFF
v_gene: TRBV25-1; d_gene: TRBD1; abundance: NA; j_gene: TRBJ2-1; CDR3nt: TGTGCCAGCAGTGAATGGGGACAGGGGGCCTACAATGAGCAGTTCTTC; CDR3aa: CASSEWGQGAYNEQFF
v_gene: TRBV30; d_gene: TRBD1; abundance: NA; j_gene: TRBJ2-3; CDR3nt: TGTGCCTGGAGCCAGGGACAGGGGAGGCTTGGGGATACGCAGTATTTT; CDR3aa: CAWSQGQGRLGDTQYF
v_gene: TRBV11-2; d_gene: TRBD2; abundance: NA; j_gene: TRBJ2-5; CDR3nt: TGTGCCAGCAGCTCGACTAGCGGGGGAGAGACCCAGTACTTC; CDR3aa: CASSSTSGGETQYF
v_gene: TRBV28; d_gene: TRBD1; abundance: few; j_gene: TRBJ2-3; CDR3nt: TGTGCCAGCAGTGCCACAGGGGTCGCAGATACGCAGTATTTT; CDR3aa: CASSATGVADTQYF
v_gene: TRBV19; d_gene: TRBD1; abundance: NA; j_gene: TRBJ2-1; CDR3nt: TGTGCCAGTAATCCCCGACAGGGGGCGGGCTACAATGAGCAGTTCTTC; CDR3aa: CASNPRQGAGYNEQFF
v_gene: TRBV27; d_gene: NA; abundance: NA; j_gene: TRBJ1-1; CDR3nt: TGTGCCAGCAGTTATCTTTCCCGGTCCACTGAAGCTTTCTTT; CDR3aa: CASSYLSRSTEAFF
v_gene: TRBV30; d_gene: NA; abundance: NA; j_gene: TRBJ2-1; CDR3nt: TGTGCCTGGAGCGGCGGCTCCAGCTCCTACAATGAGCAGTTCTTC; CDR3aa: CAWSGGSSSYNEQFF
v_gene: TRBV9; d_gene: TRBD2; abundance: NA; j_gene: TRBJ2-7; CDR3nt: TGTGCCAGCAGCGTAGGGGCGGGAGAAGTGGGCTACGAGCAGTACTTC; CDR3aa: CASSVGAGEVGYEQYF
v_gene: TRBV6-1; d_gene: TRBD2; abundance: few; j_gene: TRBJ2-2; CDR3nt: TGTGCCAGCACTCGGAGCGGGGGAAACACCGGGGAGCTGTTTTTT; CDR3aa: CASTRSGGNTGELFF
v_gene: TRBV5-1; d_gene: NA; abundance: few; j_gene: TRBJ2-7; CDR3nt: TGCGCCAGCAGCCCAGGGACTTCCAATACTCGCGAGCAGTACTTC; CDR3aa: CASSPGTSNTREQYF
v_gene: TRBV19; d_gene: TRBD1; abundance: many; j_gene: TRBJ1-2; CDR3nt: TGTGCCAGTAGTCCTAAGGTCGACAGGGGATATGGCTACACCTTC; CDR3aa: CASSPKVDRGYGYTF
v_gene: TRBV18; d_gene: TRBD2; abundance: NA; j_gene: TRBJ2-5; CDR3nt: TGTGCCAGCTCACCAACGACTAGCGGTGGGGGGGAGACCCAGTACTTC; CDR3aa: CASSPTTSGGGETQYF
v_gene: TRBV27; d_gene: NA; abundance: NA; j_gene: TRBJ2-1; CDR3nt: TGTGCCAGCAGTTCTCGGGGGCCGGGACAGAGCTCCTACAATGAGCAGTTCTTC; CDR3aa: CASSSRGPGQSSYNEQFF
v_gene: TRBV10-3; d_gene: TRBD1; abundance: NA; j_gene: TRBJ2-7; CDR3nt: TGTGCCATCACCGGGACAGGGTACTACGAGCAGTACTTC; CDR3aa: CAITGTGYYEQYF
v_gene: TRBV10-1; d_gene: NA; abundance: once; j_gene: TRBJ2-2; CDR3nt: TGCGCCAGCAGTGATCTTGGTCAGGGTACCGGGGAGCTGTTTTTT; CDR3aa: CASSDLGQGTGELFF
v_gene: TRBV7-9; d_gene: TRBD1; abundance: NA; j_gene: TRBJ1-1; CDR3nt: TGTGCCAGCAGCCTAACAGGGGACACTGAAGCTTTCTTT; CDR3aa: CASSLTGDTEAFF
v_gene: TRBV30; d_gene: NA; abundance: NA; j_gene: TRBJ2-7; CDR3nt: NA; CDR3aa: CAWGPGTSRYF
v_gene: TRBV5-1; d_gene: NA; abundance: NA; j_gene: TRBJ2-1; CDR3nt: TGCGCCAGCAGCCACCAGTACAATGAGCAGTTCTTC; CDR3aa: CASSHQYNEQFF
v_gene: TRBV10-3; d_gene: TRBD1; abundance: NA; j_gene: TRBJ1-5; CDR3nt: TGTGCCACGGGACAGGACGGTGGGGGCAATCAGCCCCAGCATTTT; CDR3aa: CATGQDGGGNQPQHF
v_gene: TRBV19; d_gene: TRBD1; abundance: NA; j_gene: TRBJ2-3; CDR3nt: TGTGCCAGTAGCGACAGGGTCAGCACAGATACGCAGTATTTT; CDR3aa: CASSDRVSTDTQYF
v_gene: TRBV11-3; d_gene: TRBD1; abundance: NA; j_gene: TRBJ1-1; CDR3nt: TGTGCCAGCAGCCTCCTCCCCGGGACAGGAGCTTTCTTT; CDR3aa: CASSLLPGTGAFF
v_gene: TRBV29-1; d_gene: TRBD2; abundance: few; j_gene: TRBJ2-1; CDR3nt: TGCAGCGTTGCCGGCGGGAGGAACAACTACAATGAGCAGTTCTTC; CDR3aa: CSVAGGRNNYNEQFF
v_gene: TRBV4-2; d_gene: TRBD2; abundance: NA; j_gene: TRBJ2-3; CDR3nt: TGTGCCAGCAGCCACCGGGGGGTTAGCGGGAGCGGGGGCACAGATACGCAGTATTTT; CDR3aa: CASSHRGVSGSGGTDTQYF
v_gene: TRBV18; d_gene: TRBD1; abundance: NA; j_gene: TRBJ2-4; CDR3nt: TGTGCCAGCTCACCGGGACAGGGGTTGAAAAACATTCAGTACTTC; CDR3aa: CASSPGQGLKNIQYF
v_gene: TRBV18; d_gene: NA; abundance: few; j_gene: TRBJ2-5; CDR3nt: TGTGCCAGCTCACGTCAGGACAGTCTGCAAGAGACCCAGTACTTC; CDR3aa: CASSRQDSLQETQYF